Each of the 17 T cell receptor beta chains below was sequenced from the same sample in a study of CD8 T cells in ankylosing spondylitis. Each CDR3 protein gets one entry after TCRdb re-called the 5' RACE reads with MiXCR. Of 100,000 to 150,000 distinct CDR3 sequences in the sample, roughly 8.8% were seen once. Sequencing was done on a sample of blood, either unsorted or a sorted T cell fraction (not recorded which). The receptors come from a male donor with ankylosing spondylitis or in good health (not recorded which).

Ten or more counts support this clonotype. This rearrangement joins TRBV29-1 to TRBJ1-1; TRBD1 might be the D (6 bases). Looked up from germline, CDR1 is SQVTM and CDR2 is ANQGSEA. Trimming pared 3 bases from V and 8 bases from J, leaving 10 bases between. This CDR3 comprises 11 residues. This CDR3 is CSVEDSLEAFF. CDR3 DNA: TGCAGCGTTGAGGACAGCCTGGAAGCTTTCTTT.

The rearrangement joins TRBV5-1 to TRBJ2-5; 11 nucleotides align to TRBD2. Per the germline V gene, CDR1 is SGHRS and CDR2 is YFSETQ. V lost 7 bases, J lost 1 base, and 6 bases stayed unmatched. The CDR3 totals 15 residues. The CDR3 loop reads CASRLAGLIQETQYF. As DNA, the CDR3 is TGCGCCAGCCGACTAGCGGGACTAATCCAAGAGACCCAGTACTTC. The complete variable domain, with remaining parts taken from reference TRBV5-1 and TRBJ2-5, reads KAGVTQTPRYLIKTRGQQVTLSCSPISGHRSVSWYQQTPGQGLQFLFEYFSETQRNKGNFPGRFSGRQFSNSRSEMNVSTLELGDSALYLCASRLAGLIQETQYFGPGTRLLVL.

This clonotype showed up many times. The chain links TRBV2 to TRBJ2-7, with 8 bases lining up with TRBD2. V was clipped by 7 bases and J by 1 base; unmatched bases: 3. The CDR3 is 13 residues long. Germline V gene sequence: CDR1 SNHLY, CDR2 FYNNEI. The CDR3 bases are TGTGCCAGCATGCGGGAGGTGTCCTACGAGCAGTACTTC. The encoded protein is CASMREVSYEQYF.

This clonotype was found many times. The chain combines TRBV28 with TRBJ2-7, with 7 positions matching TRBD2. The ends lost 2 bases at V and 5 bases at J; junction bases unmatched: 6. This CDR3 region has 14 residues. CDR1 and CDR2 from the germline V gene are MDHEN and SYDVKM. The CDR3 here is CASSLAGVTNEQYF. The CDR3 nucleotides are TGTGCCAGCAGTTTAGCGGGGGTGACTAACGAGCAGTACTTC.

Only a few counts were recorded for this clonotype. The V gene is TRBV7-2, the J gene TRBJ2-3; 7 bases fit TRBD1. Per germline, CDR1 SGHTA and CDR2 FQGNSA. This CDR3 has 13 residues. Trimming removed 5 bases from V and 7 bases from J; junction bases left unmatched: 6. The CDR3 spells CASSTNRGNTQYF. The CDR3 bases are TGTGCCAGCAGCACAAACAGGGGAAATACGCAGTATTTT.

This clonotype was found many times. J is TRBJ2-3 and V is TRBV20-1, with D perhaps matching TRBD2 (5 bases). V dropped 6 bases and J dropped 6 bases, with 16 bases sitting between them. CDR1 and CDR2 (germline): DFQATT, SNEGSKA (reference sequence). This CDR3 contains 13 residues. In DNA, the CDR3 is TGCAGTGCCCCTGAGGGTGCGCACGATACGCAGTATTTT. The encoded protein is CSAPEGAHDTQYF.

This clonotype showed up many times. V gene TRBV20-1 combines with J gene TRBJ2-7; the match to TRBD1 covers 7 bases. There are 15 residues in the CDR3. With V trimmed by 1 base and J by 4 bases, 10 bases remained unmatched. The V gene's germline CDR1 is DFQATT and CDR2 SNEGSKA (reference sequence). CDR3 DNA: TGCAGTGCTAGAGGGACAGGCCTAGCCCCTTACGAGCAGTACTTC. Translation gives CSARGTGLAPYEQYF.

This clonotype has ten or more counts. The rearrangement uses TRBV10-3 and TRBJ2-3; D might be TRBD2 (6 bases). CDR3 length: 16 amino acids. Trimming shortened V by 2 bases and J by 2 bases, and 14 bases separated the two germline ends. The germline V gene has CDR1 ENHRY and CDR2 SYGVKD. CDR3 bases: TGTGCCATCAGTGAGATGTTAGCGGTTACCACAGATACGCAGTATTTT. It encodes CAISEMLAVTTDTQYF.

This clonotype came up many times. The CDR3 DNA reads TGTGCCAGCAGTTTACTAGCGGGAGGCGGGGAGCTGTTTTTT. Residues: CASSLLAGGGELFF. The V gene is TRBV12-3 or TRBV12-4, the J gene TRBJ2-2; 11 bases are a match to TRBD2. The CDR3 is 14 amino acids. The J segment lost 7 bases and the V segment lost 2 bases, leaving 0 bases of the junction unmatched.

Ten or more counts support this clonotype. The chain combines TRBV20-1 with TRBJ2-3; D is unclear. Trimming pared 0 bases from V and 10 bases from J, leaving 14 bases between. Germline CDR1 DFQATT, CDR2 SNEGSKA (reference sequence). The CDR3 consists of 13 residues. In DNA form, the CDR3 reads TGCAGTGCTAGAGATCTGCCGCTAGGTGCGCAGTATTTT. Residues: CSARDLPLGAQYF.

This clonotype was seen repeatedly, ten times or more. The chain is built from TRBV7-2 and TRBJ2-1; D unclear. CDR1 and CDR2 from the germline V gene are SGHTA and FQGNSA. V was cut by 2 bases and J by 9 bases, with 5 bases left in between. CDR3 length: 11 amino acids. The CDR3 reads CASSLLTEQFF. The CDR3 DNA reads TGTGCCAGCAGCTTACTGACTGAGCAGTTCTTC.

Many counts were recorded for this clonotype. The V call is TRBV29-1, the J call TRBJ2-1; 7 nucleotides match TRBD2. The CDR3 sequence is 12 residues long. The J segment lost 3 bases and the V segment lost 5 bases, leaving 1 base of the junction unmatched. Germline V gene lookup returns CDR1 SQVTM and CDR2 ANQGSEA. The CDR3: CSVLADYNEQFF. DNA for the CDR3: TGCAGCGTTCTAGCGGACTACAATGAGCAGTTCTTC.

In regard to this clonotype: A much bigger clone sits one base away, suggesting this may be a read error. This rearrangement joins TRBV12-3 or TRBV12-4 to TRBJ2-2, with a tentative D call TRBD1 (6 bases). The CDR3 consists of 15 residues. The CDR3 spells CASSFYRRDTRELFF. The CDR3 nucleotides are TGTGCCAGCAGTTTTTACCGCAGGGACACCCGGGAGCTGTTTTTT.

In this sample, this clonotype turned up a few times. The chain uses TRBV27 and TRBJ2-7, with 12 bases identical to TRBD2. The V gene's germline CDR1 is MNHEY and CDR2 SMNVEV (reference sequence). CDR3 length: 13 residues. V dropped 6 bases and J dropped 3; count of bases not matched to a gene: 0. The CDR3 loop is CASRTSGSYEQYF. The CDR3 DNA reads TGTGCCAGCAGGACTAGCGGGAGCTACGAGCAGTACTTC.

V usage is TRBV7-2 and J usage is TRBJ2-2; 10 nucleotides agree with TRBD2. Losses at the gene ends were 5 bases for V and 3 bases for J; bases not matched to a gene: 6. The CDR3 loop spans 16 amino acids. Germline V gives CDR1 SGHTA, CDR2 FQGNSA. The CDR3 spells CASSPHGTSDTGELFF. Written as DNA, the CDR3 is TGTGCCAGCAGCCCGCACGGGACTAGCGACACCGGGGAGCTGTTTTTT.

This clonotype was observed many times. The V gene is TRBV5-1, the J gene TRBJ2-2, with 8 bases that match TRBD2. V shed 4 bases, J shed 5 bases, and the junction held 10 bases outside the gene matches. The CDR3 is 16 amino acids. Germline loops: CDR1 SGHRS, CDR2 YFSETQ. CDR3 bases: TGCGCCAGCAGCCCGAGGGCGGGAGGCGGGACCGGGGAGCTGTTTTTT. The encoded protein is CASSPRAGGGTGELFF.

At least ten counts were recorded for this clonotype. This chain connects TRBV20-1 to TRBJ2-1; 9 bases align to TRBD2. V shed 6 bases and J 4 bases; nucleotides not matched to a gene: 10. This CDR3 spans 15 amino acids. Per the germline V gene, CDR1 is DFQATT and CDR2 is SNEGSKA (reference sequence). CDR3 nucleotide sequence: TGCAGTGCGCCATCGCAGCGGGAGGCGTACAATGAGCAGTTCTTC. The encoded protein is CSAPSQREAYNEQFF.